The clone carrying this T cell receptor beta chain was detected a few times. Its target is not known. Use of 60 Vbeta and 13 Jbeta primers characterized the PCR. Here immunoSEQ multiplex PCR was the method, and the copy in TCRdb shows in-frame clones only, minus some. The data contain some 96,000 clones, more than 70% of them seen just once; the ten biggest clones take up around 20%. V was pared by 6 bases and J by 10 bases, with 8 bases of the junction left unmatched. In germline, CDR1 is KGHSH, CDR2 LQKENI. CDR3 size: 12 residues. This sample was included in a study of cytomegalovirus exposure and HLA in healthy donors. General study findings and limits: Being indistinguishable, some V segments were excluded, TRBV6-2 and TRBV6-3 among them. Later analysis showed TCR association rates varying by HLA locus, highest for DRB1 and lowest for HLA-C. Association of a missense DCLRE1C variant with TCR beta V- and J-gene trimming was reported in a later analysis. Sequencing depth roughly uniform across donors was assumed in presence/absence analyses.

Sequenced sample: PBMCs. This chain connects TRBV18 to TRBJ1-1; 7 nucleotides align to TRBD1. This clonotype originated in a woman aged 55-70 years in good health and CMV-seropositive. The CDR3 here is CASSFGQELAFF. CDR3 nucleotide sequence: TGTGCCAGCTCCTTCGGACAGGAGTTAGCTTTCTTT.